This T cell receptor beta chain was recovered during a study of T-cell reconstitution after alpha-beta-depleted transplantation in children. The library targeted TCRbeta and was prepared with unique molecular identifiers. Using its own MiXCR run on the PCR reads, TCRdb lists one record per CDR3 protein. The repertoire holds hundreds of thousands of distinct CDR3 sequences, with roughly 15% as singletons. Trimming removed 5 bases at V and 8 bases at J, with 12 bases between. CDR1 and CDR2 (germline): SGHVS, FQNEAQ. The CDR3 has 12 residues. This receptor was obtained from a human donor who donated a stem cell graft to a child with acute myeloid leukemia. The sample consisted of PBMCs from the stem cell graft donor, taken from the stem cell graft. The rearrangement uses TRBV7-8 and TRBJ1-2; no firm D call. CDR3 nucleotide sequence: TGTGCCAGCAGCCCCTCCAGGAGAGGCTACACCTTC. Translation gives CASSPSRRGYTF.